Listed below are T cell receptor beta chains from one sample, sequenced in a study of cytomegalovirus exposure and HLA in healthy donors. TCRdb's copy holds only in-frame clones and misses some; the assay was immunoSEQ multiplex PCR. Here the sample spans approximately 110,000 clones, 65% to 85% being singletons. Sequenced: PBMCs. These receptors were obtained from a man between 18 and 35 years old in good health and CMV-seronegative. The CDR3 runs from the conserved cysteine through the conserved F or W. The D gene is left open where the match is weak. Part of the rows lack a size; the others show once, few, many or a class for expanded clones.

d_gene	v_gene	abundance	j_gene	CDR3nt	CDR3aa
.	TRBV2	.	TRBJ2-1	TGTGCCAGCAGTCACAGCAACATACTCGAAATCGGTTCCTACAATGAGCAGTTCTTC	CASSHSNILEIGSYNEQFF
TRBD2	TRBV7-6	.	TRBJ2-3	TGTGCCAGCAGCTTGGCGGGAGGGACAGATACGCAGTATTTT	CASSLAGGTDTQYF
TRBD1	TRBV7-6	.	TRBJ1-1	TGTGCCAGCAGCCGGACAGGGGGCTTGAACACTGAAGCTTTCTTT	CASSRTGGLNTEAFF
.	TRBV27	.	TRBJ1-5	TGTGCCAGCAGTTTACGCATCGGGAACCAGCCCCAGCATTTT	CASSLRIGNQPQHF
TRBD2	TRBV19	.	TRBJ2-7	TGTGCCAGTAGTCGACTAGCGAGCTCTGTGAGAAACTACGAGCAGTACTTC	CASSRLASSVRNYEQYF
.	TRBV7-9	few	TRBJ2-3	TGTGCCAGCAGCTTAGCAAAAACTGATACGCAGTATTTT	CASSLAKTDTQYF
.	TRBV19	once	TRBJ1-5	TGTGCCACCAAGGAAGGGAGCGGCAATCAGCCCCAGCATTTT	CATKEGSGNQPQHF
.	TRBV5-1	.	TRBJ1-2	TGCGCCAGCAGCTTGGACCGGGGGGATGGCTACACCTTC	CASSLDRGDGYTF
.	TRBV11-2	.	TRBJ2-1	TGTGCCAGCAGCCCCTACAGGGATGAGCAGTTCTTC	CASSPYRDEQFF
.	TRBV5-1	.	TRBJ2-5	TGCGCCAGCAGCCTAGGGACTGTTCAAGAGACCCAGTACTTC	CASSLGTVQETQYF
TRBD2	TRBV19	.	TRBJ2-3	TGTGCCAGTACTTCACTAGCGTTTGGCACAGATACGCAGTATTTT	CASTSLAFGTDTQYF
.	TRBV7-2	.	TRBJ1-3	TGTGCCAGCAGCTTAGGGGGCACCAACTCTGGAAACACCATATATTTT	CASSLGGTNSGNTIYF
.	TRBV7-9	.	TRBJ2-7	TGTGCCAGCAGCTTACTAACTAGCTACGAGCAGTACTTC	CASSLLTSYEQYF
TRBD1	TRBV2	.	TRBJ2-7	TGTGCCAGCAGCCCGGGACAGGGGATTACCAGCTCCTACGAGCAGTACTTC	CASSPGQGITSSYEQYF
.	TRBV29-1	.	TRBJ1-1	TGCAGCGTCGGGGGGAAGGGAGAAACTGAAGCTTTCTTT	CSVGGKGETEAFF
TRBD1	TRBV15	.	TRBJ2-7	TGTGCCACCAGCGGTGGACAGGGAGGCGAGCAGTACTTC	CATSGGQGGEQYF
TRBD2	TRBV7-2	.	TRBJ2-5	TGTGCCAGCAGCTCAAGCGGGAGGAAAGAGACCCAGTACTTC	CASSSSGRKETQYF
.	TRBV25-1	.	TRBJ2-7	TGTGCCAGCAGTGAATCTGGGGGGATACCTTACGAGCAGTACTTC	CASSESGGIPYEQYF
TRBD2	TRBV5-1	.	TRBJ2-3	TGCGCCAGCAGCTTGGTTGGCTCTAGCGGGAGTGGTTCGCAAGATACGCAGTATTTT	CASSLVGSSGSGSQDTQYF
.	TRBV11-3	.	TRBJ2-1	TGTGCCAGTTCAGAGGGCAATGAGCAGTTCTTC	CASSEGNEQFF
.	TRBV21-1	.	TRBJ1-1	TGTGCCAGCAGCCAAAGACAGGGTGTCGGCACTGAAGCTTTCTTT	CASSQRQGVGTEAFF
.	TRBV27	once	TRBJ1-2	TGTGCCAGCAGTTTCATACAGGGTGATGGCTACACCTTC	CASSFIQGDGYTF
.	TRBV4-1	.	TRBJ2-3	TGCGCCAGCAGCCTAGGAATTAGGGGGGATACGCAGTATTTT	CASSLGIRGDTQYF
TRBD2	TRBV28	.	TRBJ2-6	TGTGCCAGCAGTGGGGGACTAGCGGGAAGCTCTGGGGCCAACGTCCTGACTTTC	CASSGGLAGSSGANVLTF
.	TRBV6-5	.	TRBJ1-5	TGTGCCAGCACCTATGACATTACCAATCAGCCCCAGCATTTT	CASTYDITNQPQHF
TRBD1	TRBV29-1	.	TRBJ2-1	TGCAGCGTTGAGGGGGTCCGGGACAGAGATTACAATGAGCAGTTCTTC	CSVEGVRDRDYNEQFF
.	TRBV5-4	.	TRBJ1-2	TGTGCCAGCAGCCCCCTCCCCGGGAACTATGGCTACACCTTC	CASSPLPGNYGYTF
TRBD1	TRBV2	.	TRBJ2-7	TGTGCCAGCAGTTCTACCGGGACAGGCATCTGGCAGTACTTC	CASSSTGTGIWQYF
.	TRBV7-3	.	TRBJ2-1	TGTGCCAGCAGCTTAATTGGAGGGACGAACAATGAGCAGTTCTTC	CASSLIGGTNNEQFF
.	TRBV28	.	TRBJ2-2	TGTGCCAGCAGTCACGAACCCCAACTTACGAACACCGGGGAGCTGTTTTTT	CASSHEPQLTNTGELFF
TRBD1	TRBV6-5	.	TRBJ2-2	TGTGCCAGCAGTTACCCAGGACAGGGGGCCACCGGGGAGCTGTTTTTT	CASSYPGQGATGELFF
.	TRBV30	.	TRBJ1-4	TGTGCCTGGAGTGTACTGCTAGGAGGACTGTTTTTT	CAWSVLLGGLFF
.	TRBV5-6	.	TRBJ1-5	TGTGCCAGCAGCCGCCAGGATCAGCCCCAGCATTTT	CASSRQDQPQHF
TRBD1	TRBV19	.	TRBJ1-2	TGTGCCAGTAGTGTAGGACAGGGTGACGGCTACACCTTC	CASSVGQGDGYTF
.	TRBV9	.	TRBJ2-2	TGTGCCAGCAACAGGGGTACGGGAGTACACACCGGGGAGCTGTTTTTT	CASNRGTGVHTGELFF
TRBD2	TRBV6-6	.	TRBJ2-7	TGTGCCAGCAGAACTAGCGGCTACGAGCAGTACTTC	CASRTSGYEQYF
TRBD1	TRBV25-1	.	TRBJ1-1	TGTGCCAGCAGTGAATGGACAGGGGGCATGAACACTGAAGCTTTCTTT	CASSEWTGGMNTEAFF
.	TRBV11-2	.	TRBJ2-7	TGTGCCAGCAGCCCACGCCCCCCAGGGCCCCACGAGCAGTACTTC	CASSPRPPGPHEQYF
.	TRBV6-1	.	TRBJ1-2	TGTGCCAGCAAGCTGGACACCTTCAACTATGGCTACACCTTC	CASKLDTFNYGYTF
.	TRBV28	.	TRBJ1-5	TGTGCCAGCAGTTCACAGACAGGTTTTTATAGCAATCAGCCCCAGCATTTT	CASSSQTGFYSNQPQHF
TRBD1	TRBV9	.	TRBJ1-1	TGTGCCAGCAGCGTAGCTACGGAGGGGGCCGGCACTGAAGCTTTCTTT	CASSVATEGAGTEAFF
.	TRBV19	.	TRBJ2-7	TGTGCCAGTAGTATCAGGGGTCTCGAGCAGTACTTC	CASSIRGLEQYF
.	TRBV28	.	TRBJ1-2	TGTGCCAGCAGTTTACCTAATGGCTACACCTTC	CASSLPNGYTF
.	TRBV5-4	.	TRBJ2-3	TGTGCCAGCAGCGGGAGCCCCACAGATACGCAGTATTTT	CASSGSPTDTQYF
TRBD2	TRBV5-1	.	TRBJ2-3	TGCGCCAGCAGCTTGGATCTGGCTAGCGGGAGAATAGATACGCAGTATTTT	CASSLDLASGRIDTQYF
.	TRBV5-6	.	TRBJ2-7	TGTGCCAGCAGGTTAAGGGGAGGCCCCCTCTACGAGCAGTACTTC	CASRLRGGPLYEQYF
TRBD2	TRBV9	.	TRBJ2-7	TGTGCCAGCAGCGTAGGTCTAGCGGGAGGGGGCTACGAGCAGTACTTC	CASSVGLAGGGYEQYF